This TCR beta chain was retrieved from a study of response to subunit inactivated influenza vaccine. Whole-study results and caveats: With each seasonal influenza vaccination, the authors suggested, few new T cells are recruited.

This clonotype has just one count. Its specificity is not known. TCRdb re-called the RT-PCR reads through MiXCR, storing one row per CDR3 protein. The table has about 830,000 distinct CDR3 sequences, around a sixth seen once. Germline V gives CDR1 ENHRY, CDR2 SYGVKD. This CDR3 is 15 amino acids long. Deletions cut 0 bases from V and 3 bases from J, with 11 bases between. The rearrangement links TRBV10-3 to TRBJ2-5; D may be TRBD1 (6 bases). This receptor was obtained from a man aged 45-65 years who received an inactivated influenza vaccine. This material consisted of PBMCs from blood, taken roughly 5 days after vaccination. The CDR3 loop reads CAISESTDSKETQYF. The CDR3 DNA reads TGTGCCATCAGTGAGTCCACGGACAGCAAAGAGACCCAGTACTTC.